A selection of T cell receptor beta chains follows, all from one sample in a study of T cell changes during pregnancy in multiple sclerosis. This table comes from immunoSEQ multiplex PCR, and its TCRdb copy is limited to in-frame clones, with some not included. The table shows fewer than 45,000 clones, with more than 70% occurring only once. Sample: CD8+ T cells from peripheral blood mononuclear cells, taken after pregnancy. The origin of the receptors is a female donor in good health, enrolled as a control in a pregnancy study. Both conserved end residues are part of each CDR3. A D gene is named only where the DNA matches it firmly. Some rows have no size entry. The others give once, few or many, or a class for an expanded clone.

CDR3 length,J gene,clone size,D gene,V gene,CDR3 protein,CDR3 DNA
16,TRBJ2-3,NA,NA,TRBV14,CASSQDWGGATDTQYF,TGTGCCAGCAGCCAAGATTGGGGGGGGGCCACAGATACGCAGTATTTT
13,TRBJ2-3,NA,NA,TRBV2,CASLPEVTDTQYF,TGTGCCAGCTTGCCGGAGGTCACAGATACGCAGTATTTT
17,TRBJ2-1,once,NA,TRBV2,CASSEKIFRGSYNEQFF,TGTGCCAGCAGTGAAAAAATTTTTAGGGGCTCCTACAATGAGCAGTTCTTC
16,TRBJ2-7,NA,NA,TRBV7-9,CASSPISGTLPYEQYF,TGTGCCAGCAGCCCCATATCCGGGACACTTCCCTACGAGCAGTACTTC
14,TRBJ1-2,few,TRBD1,TRBV7-3,CASSRDRGGYGYTF,TGTGCCAGCAGCCGCGACAGGGGTGGCTATGGCTACACCTTC
15,TRBJ1-5,few,NA,TRBV4-3,CASSQERGGNQPQHF,TGCGCCAGCAGCCAAGAACGAGGGGGAAATCAGCCCCAGCATTTT
17,TRBJ2-1,NA,TRBD1,TRBV5-4,CASSFTTGTGGKNEQFF,TGTGCCAGCAGCTTCACAACCGGGACAGGGGGAAAAAATGAGCAGTTCTTC
18,TRBJ2-7,NA,NA,TRBV7-9,CASSPPFGGGTYSYEQYF,TGTGCCAGCAGCCCACCTTTTGGGGGGGGGACATACTCCTACGAGCAGTACTTC
15,TRBJ2-6,NA,TRBD1,TRBV4-3,CASSHGQGAGAVLTF,TGCGCCAGCAGCCACGGACAGGGGGCCGGCGCCGTCCTGACTTTC
13,TRBJ1-5,few,NA,TRBV2,CASTRQTNQPQHF,TGTGCCAGCACCCGACAGACGAATCAGCCCCAGCATTTT
14,TRBJ2-1,NA,TRBD2,TRBV7-3,CASSRTGGNNEQFF,TGTGCCAGCAGCCGTACGGGGGGGAACAATGAGCAGTTCTTC
12,TRBJ1-2,few,NA,TRBV29-1,CSVDDRNYGYTF,TGCAGCGTTGATGACAGAAACTATGGCTACACCTTC
16,TRBJ1-2,NA,TRBD1,TRBV29-1,CSVRFAGTGFNYGYTF,TGCAGCGTACGCTTCGCGGGGACAGGGTTTAACTATGGCTACACCTTC
15,TRBJ1-1,NA,NA,TRBV9,CASSADSSVNTEAFF,TGTGCCAGCAGCGCGGACAGCAGCGTGAACACTGAAGCTTTCTTT
11,TRBJ2-7,NA,NA,TRBV7-2,CASSRGYEQYF,TGTGCCAGCAGCCGGGGGTACGAGCAGTACTTC
15,TRBJ1-4,many,NA,TRBV5-1,CASSLRGGQGEKLFF,TGCGCCAGCAGCTTGAGGGGGGGGCAGGGTGAAAAACTGTTTTTT